This entry is about one T cell receptor beta chain. The antigen remains undetermined. The V gene's germline CDR1 is MNHEY and CDR2 SMNVEV (reference sequence). The CDR3 extends over 13 amino acids. The V and J ends lost 8 bases and 1 base respectively, with 11 bases between them. This specimen belongs to a study of PD-L1 blockade in urothelial cancer. Study-wide context: Researchers looked at the blood 3 weeks (second dose) and 6 weeks after treatment began.

General study results and limits: In blood sampled pretreatment, TCR clonality below the median predicted better survival.

What went into each PCR as a spike was synthetic TCR analog templates. The repertoire was sequenced with immunoSEQ multiplex PCR; TCRdb's copy has only in-frame clones and lacks some. The sample contains about 44,000 clones, roughly 86% of which appear only once. The gene calls are TRBV27 and TRBJ1-1; D not certain. The receptor's source is a man between 70 and 80 years old with urothelial cancer. This specimen consisted of PBMCs, obtained around atezolizumab (anti-PD-L1) treatment. CDR3 sequence (DNA): TGTGCCAGCGCCGTCACACCGAACACTGAAGCTTTCTTT. This encodes CASAVTPNTEAFF.